A selection of T cell receptor beta chains follows, all from one sample in a study of T cells after somatic rescue of genetic block. TCRdb keeps only in-frame clones here, not all; method: immunoSEQ multiplex PCR. The data show 12,000 or so clones, roughly 70% seen once. The sample comprised peripheral blood mononuclear cells (PBMCs). These receptors all come from a boy aged 10-17 years. CDR3s include the opening cysteine and the closing phenylalanine or tryptophan. D genes are given only for firm matches. Expanded clones are given a class, and other clones once, few, many or no size at all.

CDR3 length,J gene,V gene,D gene,clone size,CDR3 DNA,CDR3 protein
14,TRBJ1-3,TRBV5-1,-,few,TGCGCCAGCAAGGATTCCTTCTCTGGAAACACCATATATTTT,CASKDSFSGNTIYF
14,TRBJ1-2,TRBV29-1,TRBD1,-,TGCAGCGCTGGGGCCCCAGGGGGCCCCTATGGCTACACCTTC,CSAGAPGGPYGYTF
15,TRBJ2-2,TRBV7-6,-,-,TGTGCCAGCAGCATCGGAGGACAGTACACCGGGGAGCTGTTTTTT,CASSIGGQYTGELFF
15,TRBJ1-1,TRBV27,-,-,TGTGCCAGCAGTTTATTGGCCATTCCGAACACTGAAGCTTTCTTT,CASSLLAIPNTEAFF
14,TRBJ1-2,TRBV5-1,-,-,TGCGCCAGCAGCGGGGGGACTGCTAACTATGGCTACACCTTC,CASSGGTANYGYTF
16,TRBJ2-5,TRBV11-2,-,-,TGTGCCAGCAGCTTCCCCGCTAGCAGGGCGACCGAGACCCAGTACTTC,CASSFPASRATETQYF
13,TRBJ2-2,TRBV6-1,TRBD2,-,TGTGCCAGCAGCCGAGCGGGGACCGGGGAGCTGTTTTTT,CASSRAGTGELFF
15,TRBJ1-1,TRBV10-1,TRBD1,-,TGCGCCAGCAGTCGGAGGAGGCAGGGGGGAACTGAAGCTTTCTTT,CASSRRRQGGTEAFF
15,TRBJ2-7,TRBV6-5,TRBD1,-,TGTGCCAGCAGTTACTCCAGCAGGGGGAGCTACGAGCAGTACTTC,CASSYSSRGSYEQYF
16,TRBJ2-7,TRBV9,-,-,TGTGCCAGCAGCCTCTCGGGGGGCATAGGGTACTACGAGCAGTACTTC,CASSLSGGIGYYEQYF
15,TRBJ2-4,TRBV19,TRBD1,-,TGTGCCAGTACCCGAGGGACAGGGGGCACGAACATTCAGTACTTC,CASTRGTGGTNIQYF
13,TRBJ2-6,TRBV7-3,-,-,TGTGCCAGCAGCTTAGACAGCTTCAACGTCCTGACTTTC,CASSLDSFNVLTF
13,TRBJ2-7,TRBV14,-,-,TGTGCCAGCAGCCGAGGACTCTCCTACGAGCAGTACTTC,CASSRGLSYEQYF
16,TRBJ2-7,TRBV27,-,-,TGTGCCAGCAGTCCCAGACTATCCGAAACTTTCTACGAGCAGTACTTC,CASSPRLSETFYEQYF
14,TRBJ2-3,TRBV15,-,-,TGTGCCACCAGCAGAGATCCAGGGAAGGATACGCAGTATTTT,CATSRDPGKDTQYF
16,TRBJ1-4,TRBV11-2,-,-,TGTGCCAGCAGCTTTAATTATAACCCAACTAATGAAAAACTGTTTTTT,CASSFNYNPTNEKLFF
14,TRBJ2-3,TRBV5-1,-,-,TGCGCCAGCAGTTGGGGCCAAGGCACAGATACGCAGTATTTT,CASSWGQGTDTQYF
15,TRBJ2-7,TRBV6-5,TRBD1,-,TGTGCCAGCAGCTCCCCGGGACAGCACGCCTACGAGCAGTACTTC,CASSSPGQHAYEQYF
17,TRBJ2-2,TRBV27,-,-,TGTGCCAGCAGTTTATCCCCAGGGGGCGGGAGGACCGGGGAGCTGTTTTTT,CASSLSPGGGRTGELFF
13,TRBJ2-5,TRBV27,-,-,TGTGCCAGCAGTTTATCGGCCTCGCAGACCCAGTACTTC,CASSLSASQTQYF
16,TRBJ1-1,TRBV7-3,TRBD1,-,TGTGCCAGCAGCCAGACCGGGACAGGGCAAAGAACTGAAGCTTTCTTT,CASSQTGTGQRTEAFF
12,TRBJ2-7,TRBV6-1,-,-,TGTGCCAGCAGTGAAGGGGGCAGGGTTCAGTACTTC,CASSEGGRVQYF
14,TRBJ2-7,TRBV30,-,-,TGTGCCTGGAGTCATGTATCTCGGACCTACGAGCAGTACTTC,CAWSHVSRTYEQYF
15,TRBJ1-1,TRBV7-5,-,-,TGTGCCAGAAGCTTTCACAGGGGTTGGAACACTGAAGCTTTCTTT,CARSFHRGWNTEAFF
16,TRBJ1-2,TRBV11-3,-,few,TGTGCCAGCAGCTCCTCTCAGTGGGCTCCCAGCTATGGCTACACCTTC,CASSSSQWAPSYGYTF
16,TRBJ2-5,TRBV7-3,TRBD2,-,TGTGCCAGCAGCTTAAAAACTAGCGGGAGAAGGGAGACCCAGTACTTC,CASSLKTSGRRETQYF
14,TRBJ2-3,TRBV5-5,-,-,TGTGCCAGCAGCTTGGGCAGACCCACAGATACGCAGTATTTT,CASSLGRPTDTQYF
13,TRBJ1-2,TRBV11-2,TRBD1,-,TGTGCCAGCAGCACCCTGGGGACAGAGGGCTACACCTTC,CASSTLGTEGYTF
15,TRBJ2-7,TRBV19,TRBD2,few,TGTGCCAGTAGTATGACTAGCGGGGAGACCTACGAGCAGTACTTC,CASSMTSGETYEQYF
15,TRBJ1-3,TRBV6-6,TRBD1,-,TGTGCCAGCAGCCCTGTTGGACAGGGAGGAAACACCATATATTTT,CASSPVGQGGNTIYF
16,TRBJ2-1,TRBV5-1,TRBD1,few,TGCGCCAGCAGACCCCTGACAGGGAGTACCTACAATGAGCAGTTCTTC,CASRPLTGSTYNEQFF
15,TRBJ1-2,TRBV5-1,-,-,TGCGCCAGCAGCTTGGGGCAGGGAACGAAGTATGGCTACACCTTC,CASSLGQGTKYGYTF
18,TRBJ1-3,TRBV15,-,few,TGTGCCACCAGTGTCCCGCTGGGGGGGGGTATCTCTGGAAACACCATATATTTT,CATSVPLGGGISGNTIYF
16,TRBJ2-7,TRBV7-6,TRBD2,-,TGTGCCAGCAGCTTCGGGTCGGCGGGGGTTCCCTACGAGCAGTACTTC,CASSFGSAGVPYEQYF
13,TRBJ2-1,TRBV5-1,TRBD1,few,TGCGCCAGCGGGACAGGGGGCCGCTATGAGCAGTTCTTC,CASGTGGRYEQFF
13,TRBJ2-7,TRBV4-1,-,few,TGCGCCAGCAGCCCCGGACAGCTCTACGAGCAGTACTTC,CASSPGQLYEQYF
15,TRBJ2-1,TRBV27,-,-,TGTGCCAGCAGTTCCCGGGGAACCTCCTACAATGAGCAGTTCTTC,CASSSRGTSYNEQFF
16,TRBJ2-7,TRBV5-1,TRBD2,-,TGCGCCAGCAGCTGGGGACTAGCGGGACTGATCCCCCTGCAGTACTTC,CASSWGLAGLIPLQYF
16,TRBJ2-3,TRBV5-1,TRBD2,-,TGCGCCAGCAGCTTGACTAGCGTGAGGGGCACAGATACGCAGTATTTT,CASSLTSVRGTDTQYF
14,TRBJ2-2,TRBV7-9,-,few,TGTGCCAGCAGCTTAGGTTGGGACACCGGGGAGCTGTTTTTT,CASSLGWDTGELFF
18,TRBJ2-2,TRBV27,TRBD2,-,TGTGCCAGCAGCCTCGGTATAGCGGGGGGCTGGAACACCGGGGAGCTGTTTTTT,CASSLGIAGGWNTGELFF
17,TRBJ2-3,TRBV18,TRBD1,-,TGTGCCAGCTCACCACTCCCCAGACAGGGTAGCACAGATACGCAGTATTTT,CASSPLPRQGSTDTQYF
17,TRBJ1-3,TRBV19,TRBD1,few,TGTGCCAGTAGTATCCTGGGACAGGCCGTCTCTGGAAACACCATATATTTT,CASSILGQAVSGNTIYF
12,TRBJ2-5,TRBV18,-,few,TGTGCCAGCTCCCGATACCAAGAGACCCAGTACTTC,CASSRYQETQYF
14,TRBJ2-1,TRBV2,-,-,TGTGCCAGCAGATACAGGTCGATTGACAATGAGCAGTTCTTC,CASRYRSIDNEQFF
18,TRBJ2-3,TRBV7-2,TRBD2,-,TGTGCCAGCAGCTCGACCGCCGGGACTAGCGGGAGGGCAGATACGCAGTATTTT,CASSSTAGTSGRADTQYF
14,TRBJ1-1,TRBV11-2,-,-,TGTGCCAGCACCTTAACGGGGGCGAACACTGAAGCTTTCTTT,CASTLTGANTEAFF
14,TRBJ2-7,TRBV11-3,TRBD2,-,TGTGCCAGCAGCTTACGGGGGGACTCCTACGAGCAGTACTTC,CASSLRGDSYEQYF
18,TRBJ1-1,TRBV7-6,-,few,TGTGCCAGCAGCGCTAGGCCCGACATGGACAGCACGAACACTGAAGCTTTCTTT,CASSARPDMDSTNTEAFF
16,TRBJ2-5,TRBV5-4,TRBD1,-,TGTGCCAGCAGCTTCACGACAGGGGGAGGGCAAGAGACCCAGTACTTC,CASSFTTGGGQETQYF
15,TRBJ2-7,TRBV6-5,-,few,TGTGCCAGCACCGAGACCGGGACGGCCCCCTACGAGCAGTACTTC,CASTETGTAPYEQYF
15,TRBJ2-3,TRBV5-6,TRBD2,-,TGTGCCAGCAGCCCTATAGGACTAGCGGGGGATACGCAGTATTTT,CASSPIGLAGDTQYF
14,TRBJ2-3,TRBV5-4,-,-,TGTGCCAGCAGCTTAGGACAGTACACAGATACGCAGTATTTT,CASSLGQYTDTQYF
20,TRBJ1-5,TRBV18,TRBD1,-,TGTGCCAGCTCACCACCCCCGGGACAGGGAATGGTGTTCAGCAATCAGCCCCAGCATTTT,CASSPPPGQGMVFSNQPQHF
11,TRBJ2-7,TRBV20-1,-,-,TGCAGTGCTAGTTTCGTCTACGAGCAGTACTTC,CSASFVYEQYF